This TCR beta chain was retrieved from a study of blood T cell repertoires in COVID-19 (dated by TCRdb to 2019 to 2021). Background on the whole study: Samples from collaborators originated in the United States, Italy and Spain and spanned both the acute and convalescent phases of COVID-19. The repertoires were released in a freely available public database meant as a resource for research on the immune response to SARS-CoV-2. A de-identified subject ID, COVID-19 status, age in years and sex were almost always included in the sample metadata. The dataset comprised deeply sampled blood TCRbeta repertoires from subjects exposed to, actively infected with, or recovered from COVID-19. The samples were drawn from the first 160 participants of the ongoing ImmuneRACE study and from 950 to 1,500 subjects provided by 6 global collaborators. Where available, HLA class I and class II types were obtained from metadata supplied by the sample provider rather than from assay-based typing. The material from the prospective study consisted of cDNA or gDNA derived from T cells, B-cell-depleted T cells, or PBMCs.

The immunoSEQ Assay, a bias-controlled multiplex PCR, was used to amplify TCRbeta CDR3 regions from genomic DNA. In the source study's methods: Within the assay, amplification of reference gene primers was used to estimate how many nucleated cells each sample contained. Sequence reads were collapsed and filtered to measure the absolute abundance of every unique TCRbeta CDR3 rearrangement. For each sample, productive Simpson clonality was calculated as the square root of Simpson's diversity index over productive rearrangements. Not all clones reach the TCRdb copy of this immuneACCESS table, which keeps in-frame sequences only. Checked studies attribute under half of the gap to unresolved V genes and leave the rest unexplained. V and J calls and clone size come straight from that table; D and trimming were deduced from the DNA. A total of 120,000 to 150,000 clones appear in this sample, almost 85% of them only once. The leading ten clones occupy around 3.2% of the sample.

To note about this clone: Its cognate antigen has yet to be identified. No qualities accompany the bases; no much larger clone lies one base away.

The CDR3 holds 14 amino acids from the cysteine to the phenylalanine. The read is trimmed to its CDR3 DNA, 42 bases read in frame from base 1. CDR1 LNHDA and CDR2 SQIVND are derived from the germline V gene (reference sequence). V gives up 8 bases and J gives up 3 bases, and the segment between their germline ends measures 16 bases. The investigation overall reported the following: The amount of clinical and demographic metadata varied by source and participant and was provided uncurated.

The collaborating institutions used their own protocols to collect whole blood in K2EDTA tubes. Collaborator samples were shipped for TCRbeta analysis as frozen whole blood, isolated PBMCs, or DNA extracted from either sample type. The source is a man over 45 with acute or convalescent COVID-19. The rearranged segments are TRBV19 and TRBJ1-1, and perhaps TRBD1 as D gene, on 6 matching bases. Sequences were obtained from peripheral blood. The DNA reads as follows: TGTGCCAGTTTCGGGGGGGCGGGGGACACTGAAGCTTTCTTT. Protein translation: CASFGGAGDTEAFF. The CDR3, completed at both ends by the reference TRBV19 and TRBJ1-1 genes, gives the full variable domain DGGITQSPKYLFRKEGQNVTLSCEQNLNHDAMYWYRQDPGQGLRLIYYSQIVNDFQKGDIAEGYSVSREKKESFPLTVTSAQKNPTAFYLCASFGGAGDTEAFFGQGTRLTVV.